Each of the 18 T cell receptor beta chains below was sequenced from the same sample in a study of T cells in Graves' hyperthyroidism and ophthalmopathy. Researchers amplified the TCR beta CDR3 regions from RNA transcripts. HTBI primers were employed in a first-round RT-PCR of the TCR CDR3. TCRdb used MiXCR to reprocess the multiplex PCR reads, holding one entry per CDR3 protein. Found here are some 350,000 distinct CDR3 sequences, roughly 15% of them singletons; the top ten hold about 20%. Sequenced material: blood. The receptors originated from a woman between 55 and 75 years old with Graves' ophthalmopathy.

This clonotype was counted ten times or more. The J gene is TRBJ2-3, the V gene TRBV6-6, with 7 bases fitting TRBD2. The J segment lost 4 bases and the V segment lost 2 bases, leaving 9 bases of the junction unmatched. Germline V gene data show CDR1 as MNHNY and CDR2 as SVGAGI (reference sequence). This CDR3 has 16 residues. CDR3 in amino acids: CASSYVLAEQSDTQYF. CDR3 DNA: TGTGCCAGCAGTTACGTCCTAGCGGAACAATCAGATACGCAGTATTTT.

There are a few counts of this clonotype. The chain links TRBV5-1 to TRBJ2-3, with 7 bases matching TRBD2. After removal of 9 bases from V and 4 bases from J, the junction contained 17 bases not matched to a gene. Germline CDR1 is SGHRS and CDR2 is YFSETQ. The CDR3 runs to 16 residues. The CDR3 coding sequence is TGCGCCACTGGTGGGGGAGGGACCTCCACCCCAGATACGCAGTATTTT. This sequence encodes CATGGGGTSTPDTQYF.

This clonotype has more than one count but fewer than ten. The chain joins TRBV4-1 to TRBJ2-5, with D tentatively TRBD2 (5 bases). Germline CDR1 reads MGHRA; CDR2 reads YSYEKL. The CDR3 is made up of 16 amino acids. Trimming left V 3 bases short and J 4 bases short, with 18 bases between. CDR3 residues: CASSHPPGSGRETQYF. The CDR3 DNA sequence: TGCGCCAGCAGCCATCCCCCAGGCAGCGGTCGAGAGACCCAGTACTTC.

The sample holds many counts of this clonotype. The chain uses TRBV7-3 and TRBJ2-7; D gene unclear. In germline, CDR1 is SGHTA, CDR2 FQGTGA. Trimming cost V 1 base and J 4 bases, with 14 bases left between them. The CDR3 consists of 15 residues. DNA for the CDR3: TGTGCCAGCAGCTTAATGGCTGCAATGGGATACGAGCAGTACTTC. Translating gives CASSLMAAMGYEQYF.

The V and J genes are TRBV29-1 and TRBJ2-3, with 12 bases lining up with TRBD1. Losses at the gene ends were 6 bases for V and 6 bases for J; bases not matched to a gene: 13. The germline CDR1 and CDR2 sequences are SQVTM and ANQGSEA. This CDR3 is built from 16 residues. CDR3 sequence: CSVEIPGQGAQDTQYF. For the CDR3, the DNA is TGCAGCGTCGAGATCCCGGGACAGGGGGCGCAGGATACGCAGTATTTT.

The J gene is TRBJ2-2, the V gene TRBV19; perhaps TRBD2 as D (6 bases). Germline CDR1 LNHDA, CDR2 SQIVND (reference sequence). Trimming pared 2 bases from V and 6 bases from J, leaving 16 bases between. CDR3 length equals 16 residues. The CDR3 sequence: CASSIWATPGAGELFF. CDR3 in DNA: TGTGCCAGTAGTATATGGGCGACGCCGGGGGCCGGGGAGCTGTTTTTT.

This clonotype has ten or more counts. The V and J genes are TRBV28 and TRBJ1-6; D call uncertain. Trimming took off 5 bases at V and 0 bases at J, with 11 bases between the two ends. The CDR3 length is 16 residues. Germline V CDR1 and CDR2: MDHEN, SYDVKM. CDR3 sequence reads: CASSRRSSSYNSPLHF. As DNA, the CDR3 is TGTGCCAGCAGTAGGCGGTCGAGCTCCTATAATTCACCCCTCCACTTT.

This clonotype was seen many times. The V and J genes are TRBV7-3 and TRBJ2-3; D gene ambiguous. Deletions cut 5 bases from V and 4 bases from J, with 19 bases between. Per the germline V gene, CDR1 is SGHTA and CDR2 is FQGTGA. This CDR3 has 16 residues. The CDR3 loop is CASSLLGPTVPDTQYF. In nucleotides, the CDR3 is TGTGCCAGCAGCCTACTGGGCCCAACTGTCCCAGATACGCAGTATTTT.

In this sample, this clonotype turned up many times. This may be a read error: a much more frequent sequence differs by one nucleotide. V usage is TRBV2 and J usage is TRBJ2-1; 7 bases map to TRBD2. V shed 6 bases, J shed 7 bases, and the junction held 0 bases outside the gene matches. The CDR3 sequence is 11 residues long. Germline V gene data show CDR1 as SNHLY and CDR2 as FYNNEI. The CDR3 spells CASRGGNEQFF. As DNA, the CDR3 is TGTGCCAGCAGGGGGGGGAATGAGCAGTTCTTC.

The V and J genes are TRBV25-1 and TRBJ2-2, with 8 positions matching TRBD2. Germline V gives CDR1 MGHDK, CDR2 SYGVNS. CDR3 length: 15 amino acids. The V and J ends lost 2 bases and 1 base, in that order; junction bases with no gene match: 0. The CDR3 DNA sequence: TGTGCCAGCAGTGAAACTAGCGGGAACACCGGGGAGCTGTTTTTT. It encodes CASSETSGNTGELFF. The whole variable domain, remainder taken from reference TRBV25-1 and TRBJ2-2, is EADIYQTPRYLVIGTGKKITLECSQTMGHDKMYWYQQDPGMELHLIHYSYGVNSTEKGDLSSESTVSRIRTEHFPLTLESARPSHTSQYLCASSETSGNTGELFFGEGSRLTVL.

There are many counts of this clonotype. The V gene is TRBV12-3 or TRBV12-4, the J gene TRBJ2-1; 11 bases align to TRBD2. The CDR3 has 21 residues. Trimming cost V 6 bases and J 7 bases; bases outside gene matches: 26. Here the CDR3 DNA reads TGTGCCAGCAGGCCCGGAAGGAGGGGGCTGTTAGCGGGAGGGCATGGGAATGAGCAGTTCTTC. It yields the protein CASRPGRRGLLAGGHGNEQFF.

This clonotype was seen a few times. V and J are TRBV7-9 and TRBJ1-1, with 9 bases lining up with TRBD1. The germline V gene encodes CDR1 SEHNR and CDR2 FQNEAQ (reference sequence). The V gene end was trimmed by 1 base and the J gene end by 4 bases; junction bases not matched to a gene: 10. The CDR3 runs 17 residues. Written as DNA, the CDR3 is TGTGCCAGCAGCTTAGGAACAGGGGGCTTTTCTGGCACTGAAGCTTTCTTT. This translates into CASSLGTGGFSGTEAFF.

In its sample, this clonotype was seen many times. The V gene is TRBV6-1, the J gene TRBJ1-1, with TRBD1 matching 10 bases. The CDR3 loop spans 16 amino acids. Germline CDR1 MNHNS, CDR2 SASEGT. V lost 5 bases to trimming and J lost 0 bases; unmatched junction nucleotides: 6. This CDR3 reads CASSPGTGALNTEAFF. For the CDR3, the DNA is TGTGCCAGCAGTCCCGGGACAGGGGCTTTGAACACTGAAGCTTTCTTT.

The chain couples TRBV7-9 to TRBJ2-2; 13 nucleotides match TRBD2. The CDR3 covers 20 residues. The germline V gene has CDR1 SEHNR and CDR2 FQNEAQ (reference sequence). Losses at the gene ends were 1 base for V and 4 bases for J; bases not matched to a gene: 12. CDR3 protein: CASSLGTSGRGGGGTGELFF. As DNA, the CDR3 is TGTGCCAGCAGCTTAGGGACTAGCGGGAGAGGCGGCGGTGGCACCGGGGAGCTGTTTTTT.

The V call is TRBV29-1, the J call TRBJ2-3; the match to TRBD1 covers 7 bases. Germline lookup yields CDR1 SQVTM and CDR2 ANQGSEA. V lost 4 bases to trimming and J lost 0 bases; unmatched junction nucleotides: 4. The CDR3 runs 14 residues. The CDR3 region has the DNA TGCAGCGTTGCCACAGGGGTGAGCACAGATACGCAGTATTTT. It yields the protein CSVATGVSTDTQYF.

In its sample, this clonotype was seen a few times. The V and J genes are TRBV7-2 and TRBJ1-2; D ambiguous. V was shortened by 5 bases and J by 1 base, with 5 bases between the two germline ends. This CDR3 is 12 amino acids long. Looked up from germline, CDR1 is SGHTA and CDR2 is FQGNSA. The CDR3: CASSQYNYGYTF. CDR3 in DNA: TGTGCCAGCAGCCAGTATAACTATGGCTACACCTTC.

V usage is TRBV24-1 and J usage is TRBJ2-4, with D perhaps matching TRBD1 (6 bases). The CDR3 loop spans 16 amino acids. Germline CDR1 reads KGHDR; CDR2 reads SFDVKD. Between the trimmed V and J ends, which lost 3 bases and 1 base, there was a span of 12 bases. The CDR3 DNA reads TGTGCCACCAGTGATACGAACAGGGATGCCAAAAACATTCAGTACTTC. The encoded protein is CATSDTNRDAKNIQYF.

This clonotype was seen many times. This rearrangement joins TRBV5-1 to TRBJ1-2; D not resolved. Germline V gene lookup returns CDR1 SGHRS and CDR2 YFSETQ. Deletions cut 4 bases from V and 4 bases from J, with 14 bases between. CDR3 length: 14 residues. CDR3 coding DNA: TGCGCCAGCAGCCCTCTCGACTCTACCTATGGCTACACCTTC. Translated, it gives CASSPLDSTYGYTF.